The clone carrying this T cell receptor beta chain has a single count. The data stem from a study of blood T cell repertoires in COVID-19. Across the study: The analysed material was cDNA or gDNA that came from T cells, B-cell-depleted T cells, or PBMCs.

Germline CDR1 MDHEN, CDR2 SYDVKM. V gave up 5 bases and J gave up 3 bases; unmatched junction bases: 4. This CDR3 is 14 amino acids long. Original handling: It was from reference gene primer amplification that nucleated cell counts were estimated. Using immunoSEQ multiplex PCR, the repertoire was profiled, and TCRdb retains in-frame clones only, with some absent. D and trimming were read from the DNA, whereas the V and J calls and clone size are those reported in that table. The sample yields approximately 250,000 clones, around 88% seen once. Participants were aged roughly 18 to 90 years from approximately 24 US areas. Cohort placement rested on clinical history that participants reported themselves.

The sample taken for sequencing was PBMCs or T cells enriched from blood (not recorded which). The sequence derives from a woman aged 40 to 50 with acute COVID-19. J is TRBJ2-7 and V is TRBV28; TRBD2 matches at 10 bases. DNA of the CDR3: TGTGCCAGCAGTAGGACTAGCGGTTACTACGAGCAGTACTTC. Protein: CASSRTSGYYEQYF.